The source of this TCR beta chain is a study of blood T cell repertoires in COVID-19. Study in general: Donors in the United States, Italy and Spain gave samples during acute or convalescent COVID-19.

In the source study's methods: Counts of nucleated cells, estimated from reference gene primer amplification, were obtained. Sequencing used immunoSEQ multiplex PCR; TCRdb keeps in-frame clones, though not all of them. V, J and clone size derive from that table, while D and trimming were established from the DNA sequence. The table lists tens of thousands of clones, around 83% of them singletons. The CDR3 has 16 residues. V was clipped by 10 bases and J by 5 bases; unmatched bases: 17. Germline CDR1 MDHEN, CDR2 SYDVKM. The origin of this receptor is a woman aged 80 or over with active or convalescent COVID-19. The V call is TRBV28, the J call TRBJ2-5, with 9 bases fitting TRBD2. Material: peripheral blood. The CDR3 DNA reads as TGTGCCATCTGTCCCTCTTTAGCGGGAGAGGGTGAGACCCAGTACTTC. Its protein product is CAICPSLAGEGETQYF.